Below are 5 T cell receptor beta chains sequenced from a single sample in a study of blood T cell repertoires in COVID-19. Clones were sequenced by immunoSEQ multiplex PCR, and TCRdb holds only the in-frame ones, with some missing. The sample shows hundreds of thousands of clones, approximately 90% of them seen only once. Sequenced material: PBMCs or T cells enriched from blood (not recorded which). These receptors were obtained from a man aged 25-40 years who had recovered from COVID-19.

CDR3 region: CASTRTGAGELFF. The CDR3 coding sequence is TGTGCCAGCACCAGGACAGGGGCCGGGGAGCTGTTTTTT. V is TRBV3-1 (or the pseudogene TRBV3-2) and J is TRBJ2-2; 9 bases are shared with TRBD1. The junction had 3 bases not matched to a gene; V was cut back by 7 bases and J by 6 bases. Germline CDR1 LGHDT, CDR2 YNNKEL (reference sequence). The CDR3 is made up of 13 amino acids.

This chain uses TRBV6-4 with TRBJ2-7; TRBD2 matches at 7 bases. The ends lost 0 bases at V and 4 bases at J; junction bases unmatched: 24. This CDR3 comprises 21 residues. CDR1 is MRHNA, CDR2 SNTAGT, per germline. The CDR3 bases are TGTGCCAGCAGTGACTCAGCGGGAAGCGGGAATAGCCGGTCTAGGGCTTACGAGCAGTACTTC. Translation: CASSDSAGSGNSRSRAYEQYF.

The chain recombines TRBV7-6 with TRBJ2-3; perhaps TRBD1 as D (6 bases). The ends were cut back, 1 base at V and 3 bases at J, with 8 bases in the middle. The CDR3 contains 14 residues. Germline V gives CDR1 SGHVS, CDR2 FNYEAQ. The CDR3 region is CASSLGQGTDTQYF. For the CDR3, the DNA is TGTGCCAGCAGCTTAGGTCAGGGGACAGATACGCAGTATTTT.

The chain has TRBV21-1 and TRBJ2-2; the listed D gene, TRBD2, was not tested against the DNA. TRBV21-1 has pseudogene status. CDR3 length: 19 residues. CDR3 protein: CASSIPRGSGRSDTGELFF. CDR3 sequence (DNA): TGTGCCAGCAGCATTCCCCGGGGGAGCGGGAGGTCTGACACCGGGGAGCTGTTTTTT.

Only one count was recorded for this clone. The chain's CDR3 is CASSLLRSSGANVLTF. The CDR3 DNA sequence: TGTGCCAGCAGTTTACTTCGGTCCTCTGGGGCCAACGTCCTGACTTTC. This rearrangement joins TRBV27 to TRBJ2-6; D uncertain. Germline-derived CDR1 and CDR2 are MNHEY and SMNVEV (reference sequence). CDR3 length equals 16 residues. Trimming stripped 2 bases from V and 0 bases from J, with 8 bases between.